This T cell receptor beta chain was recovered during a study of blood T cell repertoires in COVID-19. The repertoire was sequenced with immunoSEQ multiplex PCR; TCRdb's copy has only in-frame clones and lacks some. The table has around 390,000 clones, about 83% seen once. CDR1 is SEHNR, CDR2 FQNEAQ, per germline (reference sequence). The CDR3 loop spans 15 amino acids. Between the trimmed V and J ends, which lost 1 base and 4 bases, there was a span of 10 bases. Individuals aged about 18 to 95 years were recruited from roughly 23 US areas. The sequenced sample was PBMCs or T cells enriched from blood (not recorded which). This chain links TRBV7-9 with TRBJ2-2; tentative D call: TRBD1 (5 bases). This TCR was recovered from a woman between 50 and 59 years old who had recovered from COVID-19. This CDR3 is CASSLVPRATGELFF. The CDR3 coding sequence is TGTGCCAGCAGCTTAGTTCCCAGGGCCACCGGGGAGCTGTTTTTT.